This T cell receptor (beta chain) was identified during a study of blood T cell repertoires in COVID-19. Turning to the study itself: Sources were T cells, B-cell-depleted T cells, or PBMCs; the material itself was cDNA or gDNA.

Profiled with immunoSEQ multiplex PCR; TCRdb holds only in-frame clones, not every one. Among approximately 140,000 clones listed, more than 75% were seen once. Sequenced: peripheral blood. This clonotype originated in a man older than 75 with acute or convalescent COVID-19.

Here the CDR3 reads CASSLAAGLHGELFF. The CDR3 coding sequence is TGTGCCAGCAGCTTAGCGGCAGGGCTCCACGGGGAGCTGTTTTTT. V is TRBV7-2 and J is TRBJ2-2; possible D gene TRBD1, 5 bases. Germline V gene lookup returns CDR1 SGHTA and CDR2 FQGNSA. Trimming took 0 bases from V and 7 from J, leaving 12 bases between them. The CDR3 contains 15 residues.